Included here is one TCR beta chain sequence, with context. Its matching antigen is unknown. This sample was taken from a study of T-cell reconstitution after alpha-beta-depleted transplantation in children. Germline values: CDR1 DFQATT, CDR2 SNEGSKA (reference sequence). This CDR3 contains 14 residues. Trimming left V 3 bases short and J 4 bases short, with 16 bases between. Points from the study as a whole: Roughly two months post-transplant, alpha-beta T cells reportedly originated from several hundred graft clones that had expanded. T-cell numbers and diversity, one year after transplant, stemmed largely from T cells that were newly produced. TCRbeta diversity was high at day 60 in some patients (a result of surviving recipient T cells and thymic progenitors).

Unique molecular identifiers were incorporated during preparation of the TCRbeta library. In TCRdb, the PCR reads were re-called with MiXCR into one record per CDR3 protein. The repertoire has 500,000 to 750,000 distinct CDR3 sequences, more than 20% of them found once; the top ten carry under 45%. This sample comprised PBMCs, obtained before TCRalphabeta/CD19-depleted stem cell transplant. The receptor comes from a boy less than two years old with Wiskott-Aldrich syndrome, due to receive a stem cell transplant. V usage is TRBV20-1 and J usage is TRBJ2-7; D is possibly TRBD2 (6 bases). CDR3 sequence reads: CSARETSFPYEQYF. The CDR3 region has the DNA TGCAGTGCTAGGGAGACTAGTTTTCCTTACGAGCAGTACTTC.